The 28 T cell receptor beta chains given below trace back to one sample, sequenced in a study of post-analysis software for immune sequencing data. Study-wide findings and caveats: A handful of TRBV segments were significantly more frequent in patients than in controls. TRBV5-6, TRBV5-1 and TRBV20-1 were among these segments.

Sequencing libraries made from TCR beta cDNA carried unique molecular identifiers. TCRdb used MiXCR to reprocess the PCR reads, holding one entry per CDR3 protein. This sample carries about 680,000 distinct CDR3 sequences, approximately 60% of them seen once, and the ten largest clones take around 11%. These TCRs' antigens remain unknown. The material sequenced was blood. The receptors stem from a girl aged 2-15 years with multiple sclerosis.

This clonotype was counted a few times. The chain is built from TRBV12-3 or TRBV12-4 and TRBJ1-2; D perhaps matches TRBD1 (6 bases). This CDR3 is 14 amino acids long. V lost 2 bases and J lost 6, with 13 bases in between. Here the CDR3 reads CASSLLPDRNGYTF. The DNA of the CDR3 is TGTGCCAGCAGTTTATTACCGGACAGAAATGGCTACACCTTC.

The chain couples TRBV15 to TRBJ2-1; TRBD2 agrees at 10 bases. V shed 6 bases, J shed 6 bases, and the junction held 5 bases outside the gene matches. Germline V gives CDR1 LNHNV, CDR2 YYDKDF (reference sequence). This CDR3 comprises 14 residues. The CDR3 nucleotides read TGTGCCACCAGGAGCGGGGGGGCAGGCAATGAGCAGTTCTTC. This encodes CATRSGGAGNEQFF. The full variable domain, in which reference TRBV15 and TRBJ2-1 provide the parts outside the CDR3, is DAMVIQNPRYQVTQFGKPVTLSCSQTLNHNVMYWYQQKSSQAPKLLFHYYDKDFNNEADTPDNFQSRRPNTSFCFLDIRSPGLGDTAMYLCATRSGGAGNEQFFGPGTRLTVL.

This rearrangement joins TRBV9 to TRBJ1-6; possible D gene TRBD1, 6 bases. The ends were cut back, 2 bases at V and 9 bases at J, with 12 bases in the middle. CDR1 SGDLS and CDR2 YYNGEE come from the germline V gene. The CDR3 has 14 amino acids. CDR3 sequence (DNA): TGTGCCAGCAGCGTTGAGGGGGGGGGTTCACCCCTCCACTTT. Its translation: CASSVEGGGSPLHF.

The chain has TRBV20-1 and TRBJ1-4; 10 nucleotides align to TRBD1. Trimming took 1 base from V and 12 from J; bases not matched to a gene: 11. CDR1 DFQATT and CDR2 SNEGSKA come from the germline V gene (reference sequence). CDR3 length: 15 amino acids. Written as DNA, the CDR3 is TGCAGTGCTAGAGCCCTAGACAGGGGGCGGACAGAACTGTTTTTT. Translation: CSARALDRGRTELFF.

The V call is TRBV6-2 or TRBV6-3, the J call TRBJ2-5; 7 nucleotides line up with TRBD1. Matching the DNA end better, TRBJ2-7 makes the J call doubtful. The germline gives CDR1 MNHEY, CDR2 SVGEGT. CDR3 length equals 14 residues. The CDR3 here is CASSYSGQAHEQYF. The CDR3 nucleotides read TGTGCCAGCAGTTACTCCGGACAGGCGCACGAGCAGTACTTC.

This clonotype is a singleton in its sample. J is TRBJ2-6 and V is TRBV5-1; 9 positions agree with TRBD1. From germline, CDR1 is SGHRS and CDR2 YFSETQ. Trimming at V came to 2 bases and at J to 11 bases, leaving 2 bases not matched to a gene. The CDR3 is 13 residues long. CDR3 in amino acids: CASSLGQGHVLTF. CDR3 DNA sequence: TGCGCCAGCAGCTTAGGACAGGGGCACGTCCTGACTTTC.

This chain links TRBV4-2 with TRBJ2-5, with D possibly TRBD2 on 6 matching bases. With 0 bases removed from V and 2 bases from J, the gap between germline ends came to 16 bases. The germline CDR1 and CDR2 sequences are LGHNA and YNFKEQ. This CDR3 is 17 amino acids long. CDR3 coding DNA: TGTGCCAGCAGCCAAGAGAGGAGGGGCTTTCGACAAGAGACCCAGTACTTC. It is translated as CASSQERRGFRQETQYF.

The V gene is TRBV3-1, the J gene TRBJ1-5; 7 positions agree with TRBD1. Germline values: CDR1 LGHDT, CDR2 YNNKEL (reference sequence). The V and J ends lost 3 bases and 3 bases, in that order; junction bases with no gene match: 8. There are 16 residues in the CDR3. The CDR3 region is CASSHVPGQYNQPQHF. CDR3 nucleotides: TGTGCCAGCAGCCATGTACCGGGACAGTACAATCAGCCCCAGCATTTT.

This clonotype was picked up a small number of times. This chain links TRBV20-1 with TRBJ2-7, with TRBD2 identical over 9 bases. The ends lost 1 base at V and 2 bases at J; junction bases unmatched: 6. This CDR3 contains 15 residues. Germline CDR1 DFQATT, CDR2 SNEGSKA (reference sequence). The CDR3 nucleotides are TGCAGTGCTAGAGGAACGACTAGCGGTGCCTACGAGCAGTACTTC. This codes for CSARGTTSGAYEQYF.

This chain links TRBV11-2 with TRBJ2-5, with TRBD2 matching 11 bases. Unmatched junction bases numbered 11, after V lost 3 bases and J lost 5 bases. Per germline, CDR1 SGHAT and CDR2 FQNNGV. The CDR3 has 17 residues. CDR3 nucleotides: TGTGCCAGCAGCTTGACTAGCGGGATGGTTGTCGGGGAGACCCAGTACTTC. This encodes CASSLTSGMVVGETQYF.

J is TRBJ2-3 and V is TRBV4-1; 7 nucleotides line up with TRBD2. The junction had 7 bases not matched to a gene; V was cut back by 0 bases and J by 4 bases. Per the germline V gene, CDR1 is MGHRA and CDR2 is YSYEKL. The CDR3 runs to 16 residues. The CDR3 reads CASSQDGGLGADTQYF. The DNA for the CDR3 is TGCGCCAGCAGCCAAGATGGCGGACTAGGGGCAGATACGCAGTATTTT.

This sequence joins TRBV6-5 and TRBJ1-1; tentative D call: TRBD1 (6 bases). CDR3 length: 12 amino acids. Trimming took off 8 bases at V and 1 base at J, with 8 bases between the two ends. The V gene's germline CDR1 is MNHEY and CDR2 SVGAGI. As DNA, the CDR3 is TGTGCCAGCGAAGGGGGGAACACTGAAGCTTTCTTT. Translating it yields CASEGGNTEAFF.

The chain employs TRBV20-1 and TRBJ2-1; TRBD2 might be the D (6 bases). The CDR3 runs 13 residues. Germline assignment: CDR1 DFQATT and CDR2 SNEGSKA (reference sequence). Trimming stripped 4 bases from V and 3 bases from J, with 10 bases between. CDR3 amino acids: CSATLAIYNEQFF. The CDR3 DNA is TGCAGTGCTACTCTAGCGATCTACAATGAGCAGTTCTTC.

This clonotype was recorded a few times. DNA for the CDR3: TGCAGTGCTTACAGCTACGAGCAGTACTTC. This gives the protein CSAYSYEQYF. The chain links TRBV20-1 to TRBJ2-7; D unresolved. The germline CDR1 and CDR2 sequences are DFQATT and SNEGSKA (reference sequence). The V end was cut by 5 bases, the J end by 3 bases, with 5 bases between. CDR3 length: 10 residues.

This clonotype was seen a handful of times. The genes are TRBV4-1 and TRBJ2-3, with TRBD2 matching 7 bases. Germline CDR1 reads MGHRA; CDR2 reads YSYEKL. With V trimmed by 3 bases and J by 5 bases, 8 bases remained unmatched. The CDR3 is 15 residues long. The CDR3 here is CASSQVSGGGDTQYF. In DNA, the CDR3 is TGCGCCAGCAGCCAGGTATCGGGCGGGGGAGATACGCAGTATTTT.

The V call is TRBV10-3, the J call TRBJ2-1, with a tentative D call TRBD2 (7 bases). Germline CDR1 ENHRY, CDR2 SYGVKD. The CDR3 totals 16 residues. The germline V and J ends were trimmed by 0 bases and 4 bases, with 13 bases remaining between them. The DNA of the CDR3 is TGTGCCATCAGTGAGTCGGGGGGGGCAGCTTACAATGAGCAGTTCTTC. Amino acids: CAISESGGAAYNEQFF.

J is TRBJ2-3 and V is TRBV20-1; D may be TRBD1 (6 bases). The CDR3 totals 12 residues. V lost 6 bases, J lost 6 bases, and 13 bases lay in between. Per germline, CDR1 DFQATT and CDR2 SNEGSKA (reference sequence). The CDR3 DNA sequence: TGCAGTGCCACCCAGGGGATGGATACGCAGTATTTT. Its translation: CSATQGMDTQYF.

This chain joins TRBV20-1 and TRBJ2-4; D may match TRBD1 or TRBD2 (6 bases each). The CDR3 sequence is 12 residues long. CDR1 is DFQATT and CDR2 is SNEGSKA in the germline V gene (reference sequence). Deletions cut 5 bases from V and 8 bases from J, with 13 bases between. CDR3 sequence reads: CSAGRGLDIQYF. The CDR3 DNA reads TGCAGTGCTGGCCGGGGGCTGGACATTCAGTACTTC.

This chain joins TRBV14 and TRBJ1-6; no reliable D call. The CDR3 contains 14 residues. V was pared by 2 bases and J by 5 bases, with 7 bases between. In germline, CDR1 is SGHDN, CDR2 FVKESK. CDR3 amino acids: CASSQNINNSPLHF. DNA for the CDR3: TGTGCCAGCAGCCAAAACATCAATAATTCACCCCTCCACTTT.

The V call is TRBV5-1, the J call TRBJ1-5; D is perhaps TRBD1 (6 bases). Germline V lookup: CDR1 SGHRS, CDR2 YFSETQ. Trimming shortened V by 0 bases and J by 3 bases, and 10 bases separated the two germline ends. The CDR3 length is 15 residues. In nucleotides, the CDR3 is TGCGCCAGCAGCTTGGAGGGGGGAGACAATCAGCCCCAGCATTTT. Translated: CASSLEGGDNQPQHF.

This clonotype was counted once. The V and J genes are TRBV25-1 and TRBJ2-7; weak D call: TRBD1 (5 bases). Germline assignment: CDR1 MGHDK and CDR2 SYGVNS. The germline V and J ends were trimmed by 6 bases and 2 bases, with 17 bases remaining between them. CDR3 length: 15 residues. The CDR3 DNA follows: TGTGCCAGCAGCTGGAAGGGGCGCTCCACCTACGAGCAGTACTTC. Its protein is CASSWKGRSTYEQYF.

The rearrangement uses TRBV4-1 and TRBJ2-5; D possibly corresponds to TRBD2 (5 bases). V was cut by 1 base and J by 5 bases, with 20 bases left in between. CDR3 length: 17 residues. Germline CDR1 is MGHRA and CDR2 is YSYEKL. The DNA of the CDR3 is TGCGCCAGCAGCCAAGGGCCCAGCGGCACCGGACGGGAGACCCAGTACTTC. Translated, it gives CASSQGPSGTGRETQYF.

This sequence joins TRBV7-2 and TRBJ2-1; D possibly uses TRBD1 or TRBD2 (6 bases each). CDR1 and CDR2 from the germline V gene are SGHTA and FQGNSA. The CDR3 loop spans 14 amino acids. The V gene lost 1 base and the J gene lost 9 bases, with 13 bases spanning the gap. CDR3 region: CASSLVGEGGEQFF. CDR3 nucleotides: TGTGCCAGCAGCTTAGTCGGCGAGGGGGGTGAGCAGTTCTTC.

The V call is TRBV5-1, the J call TRBJ2-3; 8 nucleotides match TRBD2. The CDR3 is 15 residues long. Germline V gives CDR1 SGHRS, CDR2 YFSETQ. V gave up 4 bases and J gave up 2 bases; unmatched junction bases: 6. The CDR3 DNA reads as TGCGCCAGCAGCGGTTCTAGCGGGTTCACAGATACGCAGTATTTT. Amino acids: CASSGSSGFTDTQYF.

This clonotype was seen a handful of times. The rearrangement uses TRBV29-1 and TRBJ2-1; 9 bases map to TRBD2. The V gene end was trimmed by 4 bases and the J gene end by 7 bases; junction bases not matched to a gene: 8. The CDR3 extends over 14 amino acids. Germline CDR1 SQVTM, CDR2 ANQGSEA. CDR3 coding DNA: TGCAGCGTTGGGCGGCTAGCGGGAAGGAATGAGCAGTTCTTC. The encoded protein is CSVGRLAGRNEQFF.

This chain uses TRBV4-3 with TRBJ1-2; TRBD1 matches at 9 bases. V shed 1 base and J 3 bases; nucleotides not matched to a gene: 6. The germline V gene has CDR1 LGHNA and CDR2 YSLEER. This CDR3 region has 16 residues. This CDR3 is CASSQGTGGADYGYTF. CDR3 bases: TGCGCCAGCAGCCAAGGTACAGGGGGCGCGGACTATGGCTACACCTTC.

This clonotype has at least ten counts. The CDR3 DNA is TGTGCCAGCAGCTTTACGTCTCGGAACACTGAAGCTTTCTTT. This encodes CASSFTSRNTEAFF. The V call is TRBV6-5, the J call TRBJ1-1; D not resolved. Germline CDR1 is MNHEY and CDR2 is SVGAGI. The CDR3 has 14 residues. V was pared by 6 bases and J by 1 base, with 12 bases between.

The chain employs TRBV5-1 and TRBJ2-7; TRBD1 matches at 9 bases. Germline V gene lookup returns CDR1 SGHRS and CDR2 YFSETQ. The CDR3 spans 15 residues. With V trimmed by 4 bases and J by 6 bases, 11 bases remained unmatched. The CDR3 sequence: CASSITTGTGIEQYF. The CDR3 region has the DNA TGCGCCAGCAGCATTACGACCGGGACAGGGATCGAGCAGTACTTC.